The entry below describes one TCR beta chain. Its cognate antigen is unknown. The naive CD8 subset, CD45RO-negative cells positively selected for CCR7, excluded terminally differentiated effector memory CD45RA+ cells. The CDR3 is 13 amino acids. Per germline, CDR1 SEHNR and CDR2 FQNEAQ (reference sequence). The junction had 2 bases not matched to a gene; V was cut back by 2 bases and J by 6 bases. The sample comes from a study of shared clonotypes between healthy human individuals. Overall study context: Donors had three CD4 naive, three CD4 memory, two CD8 naive and one CD8 memory plate apiece.

The repertoire was sequenced with immunoSEQ multiplex PCR; TCRdb's copy has only in-frame clones and lacks some. The repertoire holds roughly 2.1 million clones, with 93% as singletons. Study-level results: About 5% was the fraction of naive CD4 clonotypes found shared across several donors. Naive subsets generally exceeded memory subsets in estimated richness.

The chain recombines TRBV7-9 with TRBJ2-7; TRBD2 matches at 9 bases. This TCR was sampled from a young man in good health. Some clones in this sample may be carry-over from other donors' samples. The sample consisted of naive CD8+ T cells from PBMCs. Here the CDR3 reads CASSLSSGIEQYF. In DNA, the CDR3 is TGTGCCAGCAGCTTATCTAGCGGGATCGAGCAGTACTTC.